The 7 T cell receptor beta chains listed next were all sequenced from one sample in a study of low-dose radiotherapy and immunotherapy resistance in tumors. Indicated time point: before trial treatment. Alpha- and beta-chain coverage of first-strand cDNA came from TRAV- and TRBV-specific primers. Amplification of TCRs used a constant-region primer and V-primer adapter for about 20 PCR cycles. MiXCR was run by TCRdb on the reads, yielding one entry per CDR3 protein. The table lists tens of thousands of distinct CDR3 sequences, roughly a quarter of them singletons. This specimen was PBMCs, taken before treatment. The receptors shown here come from a male donor with prostate cancer.

On this clonotype: The likely explanation is a read error, given a far larger clone one base away. The genes are TRBV29-1 and TRBJ2-1; D gene uncertain. The CDR3 is 14 residues long. CDR1 is SQVTM, CDR2 ANQGSEA, per germline. V was cut by 6 bases and J by 10 bases, with 22 bases left in between. The CDR3 here is CSVVGVLSSYEQFF. The CDR3 DNA reads as TGCAGCGTCGTTGGAGTTTTGAGCTCCTACGAGCAGTTCTTC.

A word on this clonotype: A far larger clone is a single base away, which makes a read error likely. The chain is built from TRBV27 and TRBJ1-4, with D tentatively TRBD1 (6 bases). Germline CDR1 MNHEY, CDR2 SMNVEV (reference sequence). This CDR3 comprises 12 residues. DNA for the CDR3: TGTGCCGCCGGGGGGCGGGATGAAAATCTGTTTTTT. Amino acids: CAAGGRDENLFF.

Points on this clonotype: A read error is the likely source, as a far larger clone sits one nucleotide away. This chain joins TRBV6-8 and TRBJ2-1; D may be TRBD1 or TRBD2 (6 bases each). Germline-derived CDR1 and CDR2 are MNHGY and SAAAGT. This CDR3 region has 16 residues. V was pared by 2 bases and J by 7 bases, with 18 bases between. The CDR3 loop reads CASSYIGGRISNEQFF. In nucleotides, the CDR3 is TGTGCCAGCAGTTACATCGGGGGCCGTATTAGTAATGAGCAGTTCTTC.

This clonotype showed up just a few times. The chain combines TRBV30 with TRBJ2-2; D remains ambiguous. The CDR3 spans 11 residues. Germline values: CDR1 GTSNPN, CDR2 SVGIG (reference sequence). V shed 5 bases and J shed 3 bases, with 4 bases lying between them. The CDR3 DNA reads as TGTGCCTGGGACGACACCGGGGAGCTGTTTTTT. Residues: CAWDDTGELFF.

Comments on this clonotype: The likely explanation is a read error, given a far larger clone one base away. J is TRBJ2-5 and V is TRBV20-1; 9 positions agree with TRBD2. CDR3 length equals 16 residues. Per germline, CDR1 DFQATT and CDR2 SNEGSKA (reference sequence). The V gene end was trimmed by 5 bases and the J gene end by 11 bases; junction bases not matched to a gene: 21. The CDR3 reads CSADIAGVTPYNEQYF. The CDR3 coding sequence is TGCAGTGCTGACATAGCGGGAGTCACCCCCTACAATGAGCAGTACTTC.

CDR3 amino acids: CAWSVPPSYEQYF. The CDR3, as DNA: TGTGCCTGGAGTGTCCCCCCCTCCTACGAGCAGTACTTC. The chain joins TRBV30 to TRBJ2-7; unclear D gene. The CDR3 sequence is 13 residues long. Looked up from germline, CDR1 is GTSNPN and CDR2 is SVGIG (reference sequence). Between the trimmed V and J ends, which lost 0 bases and 0 bases, there was a span of 6 bases.

Only a few counts were recorded for this clonotype. This may stem from a read error, because a much larger clone lies one nucleotide away. V is TRBV6-8 and J is TRBJ2-1; tentative D call: TRBD2 (6 bases). This CDR3 is 15 amino acids long. Germline values: CDR1 MNHGY, CDR2 SAAAGT. The chain's CDR3 is CASSLGTAPHNEQSF. In nucleotides, the CDR3 is TGTGCCAGCAGTCTCGGGACTGCTCCTCACAATGAGCAGTCCTTC.